This TCR beta chain was sequenced in a study of shared clonotypes between healthy human individuals. Germline CDR1 MDHEN, CDR2 SYDVKM. The trim removed 8 bases at V and 3 bases at J, leaving 33 bases unmatched. The CDR3 has 23 residues. Produced via immunoSEQ multiplex PCR; TCRdb's table is partial and in-frame only. Among roughly 590,000 clones listed, 95% to 96% were seen once. Terminally differentiated effector memory CD45RA+ cells were excluded from the naive CD8 cells, which were CD45RO-negative and positively selected for CCR7. Those who donated, Caucasian adults without exception, all lived in Nashville, Tennessee.

The V call is TRBV28, the J call TRBJ1-5, with 8 bases lining up with TRBD1. Sequenced: naive CD8+ T cells sorted from blood. The sequence was collected from a woman aged 25-40 years in good health. This CDR3 reads CASPPRRQGPNWNYLYPNQPQHF. For the CDR3, the DNA is TGTGCCAGCCCTCCCCGCCGACAGGGGCCGAACTGGAATTACCTCTATCCCAATCAGCCCCAGCATTTT.